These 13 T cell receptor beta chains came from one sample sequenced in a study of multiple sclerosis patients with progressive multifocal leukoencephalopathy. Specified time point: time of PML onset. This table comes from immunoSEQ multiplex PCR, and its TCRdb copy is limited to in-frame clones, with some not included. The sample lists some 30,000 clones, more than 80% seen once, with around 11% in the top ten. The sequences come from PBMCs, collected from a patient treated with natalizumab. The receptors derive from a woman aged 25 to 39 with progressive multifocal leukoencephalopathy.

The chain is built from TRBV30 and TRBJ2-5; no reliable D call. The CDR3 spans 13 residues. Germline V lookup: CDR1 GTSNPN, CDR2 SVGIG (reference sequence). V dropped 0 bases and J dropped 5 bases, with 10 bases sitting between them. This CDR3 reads CAWSVLGRETQYF. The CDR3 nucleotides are TGTGCCTGGAGTGTACTCGGGCGGGAGACCCAGTACTTC.

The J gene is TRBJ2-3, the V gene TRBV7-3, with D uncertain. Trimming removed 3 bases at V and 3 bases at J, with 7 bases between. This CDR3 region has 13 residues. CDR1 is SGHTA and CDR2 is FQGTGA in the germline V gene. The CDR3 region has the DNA TGTGCCAGCAGCTTCAAGGGAACAGATACGCAGTATTTT. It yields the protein CASSFKGTDTQYF.

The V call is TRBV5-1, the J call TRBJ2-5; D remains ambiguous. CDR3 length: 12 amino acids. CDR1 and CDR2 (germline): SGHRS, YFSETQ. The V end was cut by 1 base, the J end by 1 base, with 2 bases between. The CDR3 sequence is CASSLFQETQYF. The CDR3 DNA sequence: TGCGCCAGCAGCTTGTTCCAAGAGACCCAGTACTTC.

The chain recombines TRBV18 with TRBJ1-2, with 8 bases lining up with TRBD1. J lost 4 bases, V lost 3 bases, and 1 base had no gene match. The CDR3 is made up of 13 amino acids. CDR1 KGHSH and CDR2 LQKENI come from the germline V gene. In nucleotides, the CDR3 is TGTGCCAGCTCACCGGGACAGGTCTATGGCTACACCTTC. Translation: CASSPGQVYGYTF.

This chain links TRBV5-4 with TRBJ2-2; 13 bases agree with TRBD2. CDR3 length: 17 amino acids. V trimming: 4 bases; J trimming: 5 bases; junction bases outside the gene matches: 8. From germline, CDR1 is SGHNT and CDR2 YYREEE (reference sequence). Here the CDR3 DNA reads TGTGCCAGCAGCGCAGGGACTAGCGGGGCCGCTACCGGGGAGCTGTTTTTT. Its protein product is CASSAGTSGAATGELFF.

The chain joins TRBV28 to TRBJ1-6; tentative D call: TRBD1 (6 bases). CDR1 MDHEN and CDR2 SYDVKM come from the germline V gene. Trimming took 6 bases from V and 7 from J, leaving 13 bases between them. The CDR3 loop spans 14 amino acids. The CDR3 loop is CASSAPGQNSPLHF. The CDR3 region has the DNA TGTGCCAGCAGCGCCCCGGGACAAAATTCACCCCTCCACTTT.

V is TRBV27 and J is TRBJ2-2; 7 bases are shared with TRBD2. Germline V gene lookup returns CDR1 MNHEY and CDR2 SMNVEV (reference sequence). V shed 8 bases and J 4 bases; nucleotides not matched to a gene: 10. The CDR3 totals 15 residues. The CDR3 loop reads CASGGTAGPTGELFF. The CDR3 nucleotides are TGTGCCAGCGGGGGAACAGCGGGACCCACCGGGGAGCTGTTTTTT.

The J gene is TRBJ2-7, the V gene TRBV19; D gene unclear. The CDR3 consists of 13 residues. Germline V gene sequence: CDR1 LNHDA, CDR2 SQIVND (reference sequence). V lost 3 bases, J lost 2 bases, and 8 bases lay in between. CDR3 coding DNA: TGTGCCAGTAGTATCGGCGGTACCTACGAGCAGTACTTC. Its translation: CASSIGGTYEQYF.

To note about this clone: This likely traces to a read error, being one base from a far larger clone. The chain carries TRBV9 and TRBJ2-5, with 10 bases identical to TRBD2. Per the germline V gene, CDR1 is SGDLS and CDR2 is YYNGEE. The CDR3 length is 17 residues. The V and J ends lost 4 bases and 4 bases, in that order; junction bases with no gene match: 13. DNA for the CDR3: TGTGCCAGCAGCAAAAGAGCGGGAGGGCCTCCCGCAGAGACCCAGTACTTC. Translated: CASSKRAGGPPAETQYF.

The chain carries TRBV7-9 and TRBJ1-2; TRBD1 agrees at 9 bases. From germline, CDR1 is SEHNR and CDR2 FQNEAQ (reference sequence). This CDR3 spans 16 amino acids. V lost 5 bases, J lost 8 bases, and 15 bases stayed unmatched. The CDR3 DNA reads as TGTGCCAGCAGCGGGGACAGGGAAAACTATCCGCGCGGCTACACCTTC. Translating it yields CASSGDRENYPRGYTF. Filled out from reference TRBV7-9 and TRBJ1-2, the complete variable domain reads DTGVSQNPRHKITKRGQNVTFRCDPISEHNRLYWYRQTLGQGPEFLTYFQNEAQLEKSRLLSDRFSAERPKGSFSTLEIQRTEQGDSAMYLCASSGDRENYPRGYTFGSGTRLTVV.

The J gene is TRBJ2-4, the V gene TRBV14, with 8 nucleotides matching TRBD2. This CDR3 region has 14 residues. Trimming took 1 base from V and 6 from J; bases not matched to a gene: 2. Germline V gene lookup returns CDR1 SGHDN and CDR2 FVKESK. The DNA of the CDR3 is TGTGCCAGCAGCCAAGCCGGGAGGGTAAACATTCAGTACTTC. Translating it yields CASSQAGRVNIQYF.

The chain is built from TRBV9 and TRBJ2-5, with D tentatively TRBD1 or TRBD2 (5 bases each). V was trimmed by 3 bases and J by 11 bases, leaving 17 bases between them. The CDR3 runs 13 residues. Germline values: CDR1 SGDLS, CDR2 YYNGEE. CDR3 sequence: CASSAGPLGEQYF. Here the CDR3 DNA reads TGTGCCAGCAGCGCGGGCCCTTTAGGGGAGCAGTACTTC.

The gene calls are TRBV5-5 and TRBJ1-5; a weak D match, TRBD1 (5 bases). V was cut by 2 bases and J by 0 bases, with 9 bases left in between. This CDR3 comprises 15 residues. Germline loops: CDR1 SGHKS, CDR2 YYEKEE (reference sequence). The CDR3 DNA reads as TGTGCCAGCAGCTTTTTGGGGCCTAGCAATCAGCCCCAGCATTTT. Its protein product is CASSFLGPSNQPQHF.